This passage covers 9 T cell receptor beta chains from one sample sequenced in a study of blood T cells in healthy people across ages. A second PCR of roughly 7 to 11 cycles used a sample-barcoded 5' primer and a J-beta primer mix. One entry per CDR3 protein results from TCRdb running MiXCR on the 5' RACE reads. The sample carries around 900,000 distinct CDR3 sequences, about 30% recorded once. The sample was blood. All receptors derive from a woman older than 75 in good health.

CDR3 nucleotide sequence: TGTGCCAGCAGCTTAATGAAGGAGTTGCAGTTCTTC. This gives the protein CASSLMKELQFF. The rearrangement uses TRBV7-3 and TRBJ2-1; D gene unclear. Germline values: CDR1 SGHTA, CDR2 FQGTGA. The CDR3 totals 12 residues. Trimming pared 1 base from V and 12 bases from J, leaving 10 bases between.

As regards this clonotype: One base away lies a much larger clone, so this may be a sequencing read error. J is TRBJ2-5 and V is TRBV5-1, with a tentative D call TRBD2 (6 bases). This CDR3 contains 12 residues. The ends were cut back, 3 bases at V and 11 bases at J, with 14 bases in the middle. Germline V gives CDR1 SGHRS, CDR2 YFSETQ. The CDR3 region has the DNA TGCGCCAGCAGCTCCCCTAGCGATGAGCAGTACTTC. Its protein is CASSSPSDEQYF.

The J gene is TRBJ1-1, the V gene TRBV4-1; D unclear. Trimming took off 2 bases at V and 5 bases at J, with 15 bases between the two ends. CDR1 is MGHRA and CDR2 is YSYEKL in the germline V gene. The CDR3 has 15 residues. CDR3 coding DNA: TGCGCCAGCAGCCAACCGGGCCCTCTGAGGACTGAAGCTTTCTTT. This sequence encodes CASSQPGPLRTEAFF.

A note on this clonotype: The junction departs from germline at one end; a sequencing error may be responsible. This chain links TRBV7-2 with TRBJ2-1; 9 bases are a match to TRBD2. Per the germline V gene, CDR1 is SGHTA and CDR2 is FQGNSA. The CDR3 is 15 amino acids. The CDR3 sequence: CAGSFSGGGYNEQFF. The CDR3 nucleotides are TGTGCCGGCAGTTTTAGCGGGGGCGGGTACAATGAGCAGTTCTTC. The variable domain in full, with the rest retrieved from reference TRBV7-2 and TRBJ2-1, is GAGVSQSPSNKVTEKGKDVELRCDPISGHTALYWYRQSLGQGLEFLIYFQGNSAPDKSGLPSDRFSAERTGGSVSTLTIQRTQQEDSAVYLCAGSFSGGGYNEQFFGPGTRLTVL.

The chain is built from TRBV30 and TRBJ1-4; no definite D call. Germline V gene data show CDR1 as GTSNPN and CDR2 as SVGIG (reference sequence). Between the trimmed V and J ends, which lost 0 bases and 5 bases, there was a span of 13 bases. This CDR3 is built from 15 residues. CDR3 loop: CAWSVRASFNEKLFF. The CDR3, as DNA: TGTGCCTGGAGTGTACGAGCATCTTTCAATGAAAAACTGTTTTTT.

Ten or more counts support this clonotype. This chain links TRBV5-1 with TRBJ2-1, with D hard to call. The CDR3 loop spans 16 amino acids. Trimming took off 0 bases at V and 2 bases at J, with 12 bases between the two ends. Per the germline V gene, CDR1 is SGHRS and CDR2 is YFSETQ. CDR3 in amino acids: CASSLDPGRTYNEQFF. The DNA for the CDR3 is TGCGCCAGCAGCTTGGACCCCGGCCGGACCTACAATGAGCAGTTCTTC.

This clonotype was recorded once. The chain uses TRBV12-3 or TRBV12-4 and TRBJ2-3, with TRBD2 matching over 8 bases. This CDR3 is 15 amino acids long. Germline trimming cut 3 bases from V and 5 bases from J; bases unmatched to any gene: 7. DNA of the CDR3: TGTGCCAGCAGTTTGGGGACTAGTAGTGTAGATACGCAGTATTTT. Protein: CASSLGTSSVDTQYF.

This clonotype was seen repeatedly, ten times or more. The genes are TRBV4-1 and TRBJ2-3, with D unclear. Trimming removed 0 bases from V and 0 bases from J, with 7 bases in between. Germline loops: CDR1 MGHRA, CDR2 YSYEKL. The CDR3 consists of 15 residues. The CDR3 nucleotides are TGCGCCAGCAGCCAAGACCGCAGGAGCACAGATACGCAGTATTTT. It yields the protein CASSQDRRSTDTQYF.

This clonotype was observed many times. The chain links TRBV12-3 or TRBV12-4 to TRBJ1-1, with D perhaps matching TRBD1 (5 bases). Trimming removed 5 bases at V and 0 bases at J, with 7 bases between. This CDR3 has 13 amino acids. CDR3 coding DNA: TGTGCCAGCAGTACGACAGTGAACACTGAAGCTTTCTTT. This encodes CASSTTVNTEAFF.